This T cell receptor (beta chain) was documented in a study of cytomegalovirus exposure and HLA in healthy donors. In the case of this clone: The antigen remains unidentified.

The method was immunoSEQ multiplex PCR; TCRdb's version includes in-frame clones alone and lacks a portion of them. This table has hundreds of thousands of clones, more than 75% appearing once. General observations from the study: Many donors carried some public TCRs, although rarity characterized most TCR sequences.

The CDR3 is 15 amino acids. Germline V gene sequence: CDR1 MNHNS, CDR2 SASEGT. V was pared by 1 base and J by 3 bases, with 6 bases of the junction left unmatched. The receptor was derived from a woman aged 18-29 years in good health and CMV-seronegative. Sequenced input: PBMCs. J is TRBJ2-7 and V is TRBV6-1, with 7 nucleotides matching TRBD2. CDR3 nucleotide sequence: TGTGCCAGCAGTGAAGGTGGCGGGAGTTACTACGAGCAGTACTTC. Translation: CASSEGGGSYYEQYF.